This record covers a single T cell receptor (beta chain). Its antigen remains unknown. Gene names are mouse gene names. The sequence runs out 1 residue before the end of the CDR3; the remainder is reconstructed from the germline J gene. The germline CDR1 and CDR2 sequences are LGHNA and YSYQKL. The CDR3 sequence is 13 residues long. Trimming pared 0 bases from V and 4 bases from J, leaving 5 bases between. This specimen belongs to a study of tissue T cells after allogeneic stem cell transplantation. Study-wide findings and caveats: In patients and mice, blood and spleen missed much of tissue repertoire. Sampling depth was limited, and the cohort was small and clinically varied. Alloreactivity or antigen specificity of tissue TCRs was not determined; some clones might be host cells. Motif-based clustering found tissue-specific repertoire signatures shared across patients, though few clones were shared.

The protocol was immunoSEQ multiplex PCR, while the TCRdb copy is restricted to in-frame clones and leaves out a portion. Among about 16,000 clones, just over 70% were seen once, and the ten largest hold 0.75% to 1%. This chain uses TRBV2 with TRBJ2-5, with D unresolved. What was sequenced was spleen. The sequence was obtained from a female BALB/c mouse in good health. For the strain, the MHC haplotype given is H2-d. The sequenced CDR3 bases are TGTGCCAGCAGCCAAGAACCAGAAGACACCCAGTAC. Its translation: CASSQEPEDTQY. The whole CDR3 sequence is CASSQEPEDTQYF.